Below, 30 T cell receptor beta chains from the same sample are listed, as sequenced in a study of T cells after yellow fever vaccination. TCRdb ran MiXCR on the 5' RACE reads and lists one entry per CDR3 protein. Here the sample spans some 390,000 distinct CDR3 sequences, over 5% being singletons. The specimen comprised PBMCs, sampled 5 days after the yellow fever booster vaccination. The receptors here all came from a man younger than 45 who received the YFV17D yellow fever vaccine.

Many counts were recorded for this clonotype. This chain uses TRBV7-2 with TRBJ2-7, with D unresolved. The CDR3 runs 14 residues. Germline V gene lookup returns CDR1 SGHTA and CDR2 FQGNSA. V was pared by 2 bases and J by 0 bases, with 8 bases between. The CDR3 DNA sequence: TGTGCCAGCAGCTTAATGGAGAGCTCCTACGAGCAGTACTTC. Its translation is CASSLMESSYEQYF.

This clonotype is a singleton in its sample. The chain carries TRBV28 and TRBJ2-1, with D possibly called TRBD1 or TRBD2 (5 bases each). V was trimmed by 4 bases and J by 10 bases, leaving 14 bases between them. The length of the CDR3 is 13 residues. Germline V gene lookup returns CDR1 MDHEN and CDR2 SYDVKM. CDR3 protein: CASSSGPSGEQFF. The CDR3 nucleotides read TGTGCCAGCAGTTCGGGACCCTCGGGGGAGCAGTTCTTC. The full variable domain, its missing parts supplied by reference TRBV28 and TRBJ2-1, is DVKVTQSSRYLVKRTGEKVFLECVQDMDHENMFWYRQDPGLGLRLIYFSYDVKMKEKGDIPEGYSVSREKKERFSLILESASTNQTSMYLCASSSGPSGEQFFGPGTRLTVL.

This clonotype was detected only a few times. The chain couples TRBV20-1 to TRBJ1-2; D is undetermined. The V and J ends lost 3 bases and 8 bases respectively, with 13 bases between them. CDR1 and CDR2 from the germline V gene are DFQATT and SNEGSKA (reference sequence). The CDR3 loop spans 12 amino acids. This CDR3 reads CSASPLGRGYTF. CDR3 in DNA: TGCAGTGCTAGCCCCCTTGGGAGAGGCTACACCTTC.

This clonotype was counted only a few times. This rearrangement joins TRBV6-6 to TRBJ2-3, with TRBD2 matching over 7 bases. Germline loops: CDR1 MNHNY, CDR2 SVGAGI (reference sequence). CDR3 length equals 13 residues. Trimming took 7 bases from V and 5 from J; bases not matched to a gene: 6. CDR3 sequence (DNA): TGTGCCAGCATTCCTCCGGGGGGAGATACGCAGTATTTT. Translation gives CASIPPGGDTQYF.

The V call is TRBV7-2, the J call TRBJ2-5, with D maybe TRBD2 (5 bases). This CDR3 spans 15 amino acids. The germline CDR1 and CDR2 sequences are SGHTA and FQGNSA. Trimming shortened V by 0 bases and J by 1 base, and 9 bases separated the two germline ends. CDR3 bases: TGTGCCAGCAGCTTAGCGGGAGCCTTCCAAGAGACCCAGTACTTC. Its translation: CASSLAGAFQETQYF. The variable domain in full, with the rest retrieved from reference TRBV7-2 and TRBJ2-5, is GAGVSQSPSNKVTEKGKDVELRCDPISGHTALYWYRQSLGQGLEFLIYFQGNSAPDKSGLPSDRFSAERTGGSVSTLTIQRTQQEDSAVYLCASSLAGAFQETQYFGPGTRLLVL.

This clonotype was observed many times. The CDR3 sequence is CASSDASVSSYNEQFF. The DNA of the CDR3 is TGTGCCAGTAGTGACGCCAGCGTATCCTCCTACAATGAGCAGTTCTTC. The chain uses TRBV19 and TRBJ2-1; no reliable D call. This CDR3 is 16 amino acids long. Germline V gives CDR1 LNHDA, CDR2 SQIVND (reference sequence). Trimming cost V 5 bases and J 0 bases, with 14 bases left between them.

The V call is TRBV7-8, the J call TRBJ2-7; TRBD1 agrees at 7 bases. After removal of 0 bases from V and 2 bases from J, the junction contained 7 bases not matched to a gene. This CDR3 has 16 amino acids. Germline V gene sequence: CDR1 SGHVS, CDR2 FQNEAQ. The CDR3 DNA reads TGTGCCAGCAGCTTAGCGCCACCCCAGGGGGCCTACGAGCAGTACTTC. Translation gives CASSLAPPQGAYEQYF.

The gene calls are TRBV12-3 or TRBV12-4 and TRBJ1-3; D is undetermined. V was trimmed by 2 bases and J by 2 bases, leaving 4 bases between them. CDR3 length equals 13 residues. This chain's CDR3 is CASSLWAGNTIYF. CDR3 coding DNA: TGTGCCAGCAGTTTATGGGCTGGAAACACCATATATTTT.

This clonotype was seen ten or more times. In DNA form, the CDR3 reads TGTGCCAGCAGCCCCGACAGCCCTTACTACAATGAGCAGTTCTTC. Translated, it gives CASSPDSPYYNEQFF. The V gene is TRBV6-1, the J gene TRBJ2-1; perhaps TRBD1 as D (5 bases). CDR3 length equals 15 residues. Germline values: CDR1 MNHNS, CDR2 SASEGT. The V end was cut by 6 bases, the J end by 3 bases, with 15 bases between.

J is TRBJ2-2 and V is TRBV6-2 or TRBV6-3; D may match TRBD1 or TRBD2 (6 bases each). Germline-derived CDR1 and CDR2 are MNHEY and SVGEGT. CDR3 length: 17 amino acids. The ends were cut back, 2 bases at V and 4 bases at J, with 17 bases in the middle. CDR3 sequence: CASSYDRGAGGTGELFF. The CDR3 DNA sequence: TGTGCCAGCAGTTACGATAGGGGGGCCGGTGGCACCGGGGAGCTGTTTTTT.

In its sample, this clonotype was seen many times. This chain joins TRBV6-1 and TRBJ2-7; D is ambiguous. The CDR3 is made up of 15 amino acids. Germline CDR1 and CDR2: MNHNS and SASEGT. Trimming stripped 6 bases from V and 5 bases from J, with 20 bases between. CDR3 in amino acids: CASSPINRFFDEQYF. CDR3 DNA: TGTGCCAGCAGCCCCATTAATAGATTTTTCGACGAGCAGTACTTC.

This clonotype was seen ten or more times. The chain joins TRBV20-1 to TRBJ2-1; perhaps TRBD2 as D (6 bases). CDR3 length equals 14 residues. CDR1 is DFQATT and CDR2 is SNEGSKA in the germline V gene (reference sequence). With 5 bases removed from V and 0 bases from J, the gap between germline ends came to 11 bases. CDR3 in amino acids: CSAQDGSSYNEQFF. CDR3 nucleotide sequence: TGCAGTGCTCAGGACGGGAGCTCCTACAATGAGCAGTTCTTC.

The table lists this clonotype with many counts. This rearrangement joins TRBV20-1 to TRBJ2-3, with 8 bases fitting TRBD1. Per germline, CDR1 DFQATT and CDR2 SNEGSKA (reference sequence). Trimming at V came to 0 bases and at J to 14 bases, leaving 7 bases not matched to a gene. The CDR3 is made up of 12 amino acids. As DNA, the CDR3 is TGCAGTGCTAGAGACCGGACAGGGCTAATGTATTTT. As protein: CSARDRTGLMYF.

This clonotype was observed many times. V usage is TRBV27 and J usage is TRBJ1-2, with 8 positions matching TRBD1. Looked up from germline, CDR1 is MNHEY and CDR2 is SMNVEV (reference sequence). The CDR3 totals 13 residues. Losses at the gene ends were 6 bases for V and 5 bases for J; bases not matched to a gene: 5. As DNA, the CDR3 is TGTGCCAGCAGGACAGGGGCGGGGTATGGCTACACCTTC. Residues: CASRTGAGYGYTF.

This clonotype was recorded a few times. The chain links TRBV7-2 to TRBJ2-4, with D possibly TRBD2 on 5 matching bases. From germline, CDR1 is SGHTA and CDR2 FQGNSA. This CDR3 has 16 residues. V was pared by 3 bases and J by 3 bases, with 15 bases between. The CDR3: CASSFGMSLDKNIQYF. For the CDR3, the DNA is TGTGCCAGCAGCTTCGGGATGAGTTTGGACAAAAACATTCAGTACTTC.

The V call is TRBV6-6, the J call TRBJ2-7; D gene ambiguous. V was cut by 0 bases and J by 3 bases, with 6 bases left in between. This CDR3 spans 13 amino acids. The germline CDR1 and CDR2 sequences are MNHNY and SVGAGI (reference sequence). The CDR3: CASSYSNFYEQYF. CDR3 coding DNA: TGTGCCAGCAGTTACTCGAACTTCTACGAGCAGTACTTC.

This clonotype was recorded many times. This chain uses TRBV7-2 with TRBJ2-7, with D hard to call. Germline V gives CDR1 SGHTA, CDR2 FQGNSA. The V end was cut by 1 base, the J end by 3 bases, with 13 bases between. The CDR3 totals 15 residues. The CDR3 reads CASSLGLRMNYEQYF. In DNA, the CDR3 is TGTGCCAGCAGCTTAGGCTTAAGGATGAACTACGAGCAGTACTTC.

Comment on this clonotype: This could be a read error, since a much larger clone is one nucleotide away. The final CDR3 position lacks the conserved phenylalanine or tryptophan, pointing to a likely read error. The DNA is omitted, as the CDR3 cannot be located on it reliably, and the CDR3 follows TCRdb's listing. The gene calls are TRBV6-6 and TRBJ1-5; TRBD1 is the table's D call and was not checked against the DNA. The CDR3 is 13 amino acids long, termini counted. The germline V gene has CDR1 MNHNY and CDR2 SVGAGI (reference sequence). This CDR3 is CASSRDTYSRWHV.

This clonotype came up many times. The chain has TRBV10-3 and TRBJ2-5; weak D call: TRBD1 (7 bases). Germline assignment: CDR1 ENHRY and CDR2 SYGVKD. Trimming took off 8 bases at V and 2 bases at J, with 12 bases between the two ends. The CDR3 loop spans 13 amino acids. The CDR3 coding sequence is TGTGCCATCGCTCAGGGGGGTCAAGAGACCCAGTACTTC. Translated: CAIAQGGQETQYF.

The chain has TRBV10-3 and TRBJ2-3; 8 bases line up with TRBD1. The CDR3 contains 17 residues. CDR1 is ENHRY, CDR2 SYGVKD, per germline. The trim removed 4 bases at V and 0 bases at J, leaving 9 bases unmatched. This CDR3 reads CAISGAVRDRSTDTQYF. The DNA for the CDR3 is TGTGCCATCAGTGGTGCCGTGAGGGACAGGAGCACAGATACGCAGTATTTT.

The chain uses TRBV5-4 and TRBJ2-1; D may match TRBD1 or TRBD2 (5 bases each). In germline, CDR1 is SGHNT, CDR2 YYREEE (reference sequence). V lost 3 bases, J lost 4 bases, and 17 bases lay in between. This CDR3 has 16 amino acids. The CDR3 region is CASSSGSVRGYNEQFF. The CDR3 DNA reads TGTGCCAGCAGCTCGGGTAGCGTGAGGGGTTACAATGAGCAGTTCTTC.

This chain uses TRBV28 with TRBJ2-7; the match to TRBD2 covers 7 bases. Germline V CDR1 and CDR2: MDHEN, SYDVKM. Losses at the gene ends were 7 bases for V and 7 bases for J; bases not matched to a gene: 10. The CDR3 sequence is 13 residues long. The CDR3 nucleotides are TGTGCCAGCACTAGCGGCCTATTGGGGGAGCAGTACTTC. Translating gives CASTSGLLGEQYF. Together with reference TRBV28 and TRBJ2-7, the CDR3 gives the full variable domain: DVKVTQSSRYLVKRTGEKVFLECVQDMDHENMFWYRQDPGLGLRLIYFSYDVKMKEKGDIPEGYSVSREKKERFSLILESASTNQTSMYLCASTSGLLGEQYFGPGTRLTVT.

Ten or more counts support this clonotype. This sequence joins TRBV20-1 and TRBJ2-7, with TRBD2 matching 13 bases. V lost 4 bases, J lost 4 bases, and 4 bases stayed unmatched. Looked up from germline, CDR1 is DFQATT and CDR2 is SNEGSKA (reference sequence). CDR3 length: 14 residues. The CDR3 here is CSATLAGGLYEQYF. The CDR3, as DNA: TGCAGTGCTACACTAGCGGGAGGGCTTTACGAGCAGTACTTC.

This clonotype showed up just a few times. The chain carries TRBV5-6 and TRBJ1-5; D perhaps matches TRBD1 (5 bases). The CDR3 contains 16 residues. V was cut by 2 bases and J by 0 bases, with 12 bases left in between. The germline V gene encodes CDR1 SGHDT and CDR2 YYEEEE. The DNA of the CDR3 is TGTGCCAGCAGCTTTCAAGACAGAGATAGCAATCAGCCCCAGCATTTT. This gives the protein CASSFQDRDSNQPQHF.

In this sample, this clonotype turned up many times. This chain uses TRBV12-3 or TRBV12-4 with TRBJ1-3; D gene uncertain. The CDR3 is 16 amino acids. V lost 6 bases, J lost 3 bases, and 18 bases lay in between. The CDR3 region has the DNA TGTGCCAGCAGCCTATTCCTTGGACCAGGTGGAAACACCATATATTTT. This encodes CASSLFLGPGGNTIYF.

This clonotype appeared many times. This chain connects TRBV4-2 to TRBJ1-2; D perhaps matches TRBD1 (5 bases). CDR3 length equals 13 residues. CDR1 and CDR2 (germline): LGHNA, YNFKEQ. Deletions cut 1 base from V and 10 bases from J, with 13 bases between. The CDR3 DNA sequence: TGTGCCAGCAGCCAAGGTGATGGGACCGACTACACCTTC. Encoded protein: CASSQGDGTDYTF.

There are many counts of this clonotype. The V and J genes are TRBV13 and TRBJ2-7; D perhaps matches TRBD2 (7 bases). V was trimmed by 5 bases and J by 4 bases, leaving 18 bases between them. The CDR3 runs to 15 residues. Germline V gene data show CDR1 as PRHDT and CDR2 as FYEKMQ (reference sequence). The CDR3 spells CASSPPRGGRYEQYF. CDR3 coding DNA: TGTGCCAGCAGCCCCCCGAGGGGGGGGCGATACGAGCAGTACTTC.

The chain joins TRBV12-3 or TRBV12-4 to TRBJ2-2; tentative D call: TRBD2 (5 bases). This CDR3 region has 14 residues. The V and J ends lost 5 bases and 5 bases respectively, with 12 bases between them. The CDR3 protein is CASSLPGVTGELFF. DNA of the CDR3: TGTGCCAGCAGTCTCCCCGGGGTAACCGGGGAGCTGTTTTTT.

This chain connects TRBV2 to TRBJ2-3, with TRBD2 matching 12 bases. Germline V gives CDR1 SNHLY, CDR2 FYNNEI. The CDR3 extends over 15 amino acids. J was trimmed by 4 bases and V by 6 bases; bases with no gene match: 5. The CDR3 loop reads CASSASGRAADTQYF. DNA for the CDR3: TGTGCCAGCAGCGCTAGCGGGAGGGCGGCAGATACGCAGTATTTT.

The CDR3: CASSLEAGYTEAFF. DNA of the CDR3: TGCGCCAGCAGCTTGGAAGCGGGATATACTGAAGCTTTCTTT. V usage is TRBV5-1 and J usage is TRBJ1-1; D ambiguous. Germline CDR1 SGHRS, CDR2 YFSETQ. V gave up 0 bases and J gave up 5 bases, with 11 bases separating them. The CDR3 extends over 14 amino acids. Full variable domain (rest looked up from reference TRBV5-1 and TRBJ1-1): KAGVTQTPRYLIKTRGQQVTLSCSPISGHRSVSWYQQTPGQGLQFLFEYFSETQRNKGNFPGRFSGRQFSNSRSEMNVSTLELGDSALYLCASSLEAGYTEAFFGQGTRLTVV.